This TCR beta chain was recorded in a study of blood T cell repertoires in COVID-19. Study-level information: Some COVID-19 samples were acute and others convalescent; all came from the United States, Italy and Spain.

Germline V gives CDR1 SGHRS, CDR2 YFSETQ. Losses at the gene ends were 3 bases for V and 1 base for J; bases not matched to a gene: 23. This CDR3 has 21 amino acids. Authors' methods: Amplification of reference gene primers was used by the study to estimate nucleated cell counts. The assay was immunoSEQ multiplex PCR, and TCRdb's table has in-frame clones only and misses some. V and J calls and clone size follow that table, whereas D and trimming were derived from the DNA. The table shows 70,000 or so clones, with more than 80% occurring only once. Material for sequencing was peripheral blood. This chain connects TRBV5-1 to TRBJ2-7, with 9 bases matching TRBD1. This receptor was identified in an elderly woman with active COVID-19. The CDR3: CASSYRYFFRSSGTGSYEQYF. CDR3 sequence (DNA): TGCGCCAGCAGCTATCGTTATTTTTTCCGGTCGTCCGGGACAGGGTCCTACGAGCAGTACTTC.